The entry that follows covers one T cell receptor beta chain sequence. Priming of first-strand cDNA relied on TRAV- and TRBV-specific primers (covering alpha and beta chains). PCR amplification of the TCRs was performed with Phusion for 20 to 25 PCR cycles, and it relied on a constant-region primer together with a V-primer adapter. In TCRdb, the reads were re-called with MiXCR into one record per CDR3 protein. The sample consists of roughly 13,000 distinct CDR3 sequences, about three fifths of them appearing once. These data originate in a study of low-dose radiotherapy and immunotherapy resistance in tumors. On the study more broadly: Over 26 weeks, cohort 2 got 1 Gy every two weeks, reaching 13 Gy. Intravenous ipilimumab 1 mg/kg every six weeks was given with nivolumab 240 mg every two weeks.

Nivolumab, ipilimumab, aspirin, low-dose cyclophosphamide and low-dose radiotherapy were given to donors. After removal of 5 bases from V and 6 bases from J, the junction contained 12 bases not matched to a gene. Germline values: CDR1 SGDLS, CDR2 YYNGEE. The CDR3 covers 15 residues. The chain uses TRBV9 and TRBJ2-7, with TRBD1 matching 9 bases. This TCR derives from a human donor with advanced metastatic prostate, ovarian, gallbladder or colorectal cancer (not recorded which). This table probably holds off-target reads from a library built for another chain. The CDR3: CASSIGDRVTSEQYF. The CDR3 DNA is TGTGCCAGCAGTATTGGGGACAGGGTTACCTCCGAGCAGTACTTC.